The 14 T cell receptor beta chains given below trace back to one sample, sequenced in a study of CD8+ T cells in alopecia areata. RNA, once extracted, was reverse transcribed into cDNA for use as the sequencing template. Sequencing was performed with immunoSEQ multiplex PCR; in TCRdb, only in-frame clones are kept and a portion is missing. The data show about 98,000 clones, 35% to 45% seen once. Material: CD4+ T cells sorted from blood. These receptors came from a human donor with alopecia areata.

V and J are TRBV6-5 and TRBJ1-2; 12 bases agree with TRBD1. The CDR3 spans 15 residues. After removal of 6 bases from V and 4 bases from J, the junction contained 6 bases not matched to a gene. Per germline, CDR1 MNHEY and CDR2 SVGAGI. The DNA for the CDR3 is TGTGCCAGCAGACGGGGACAGGGGGCGGGCTATGGCTACACCTTC. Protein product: CASRRGQGAGYGYTF.

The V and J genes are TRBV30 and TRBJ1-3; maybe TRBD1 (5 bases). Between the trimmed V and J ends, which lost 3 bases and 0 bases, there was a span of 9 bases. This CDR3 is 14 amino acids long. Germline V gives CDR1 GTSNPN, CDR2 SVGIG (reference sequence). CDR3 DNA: TGTGCCTGGAGAGGACAAACCTCTGGAAACACCATATATTTT. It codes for CAWRGQTSGNTIYF.

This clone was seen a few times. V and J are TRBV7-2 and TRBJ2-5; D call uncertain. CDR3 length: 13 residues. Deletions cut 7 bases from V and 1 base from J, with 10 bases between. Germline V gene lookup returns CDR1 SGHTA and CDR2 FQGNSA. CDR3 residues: CASTRTVQETQYF. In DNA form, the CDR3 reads TGTGCCAGCACCAGGACGGTCCAAGAGACCCAGTACTTC. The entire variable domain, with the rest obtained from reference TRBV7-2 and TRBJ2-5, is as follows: GAGVSQSPSNKVTEKGKDVELRCDPISGHTALYWYRQSLGQGLEFLIYFQGNSAPDKSGLPSDRFSAERTGGSVSTLTIQRTQQEDSAVYLCASTRTVQETQYFGPGTRLLVL.

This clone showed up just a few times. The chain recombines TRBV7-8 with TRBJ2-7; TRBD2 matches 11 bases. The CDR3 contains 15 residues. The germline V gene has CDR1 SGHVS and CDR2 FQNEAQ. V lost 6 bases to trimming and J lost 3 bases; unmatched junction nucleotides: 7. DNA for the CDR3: TGTGCCAGCAGGCCTACTAGCGGGGGATTCTACGAGCAGTACTTC. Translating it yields CASRPTSGGFYEQYF.

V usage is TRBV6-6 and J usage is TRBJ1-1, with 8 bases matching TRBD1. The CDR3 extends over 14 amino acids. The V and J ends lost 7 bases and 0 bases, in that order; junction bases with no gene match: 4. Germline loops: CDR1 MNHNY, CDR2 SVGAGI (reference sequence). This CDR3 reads CASTEQGVNTEAFF. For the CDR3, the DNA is TGTGCCAGCACAGAACAGGGGGTGAACACTGAAGCTTTCTTT.

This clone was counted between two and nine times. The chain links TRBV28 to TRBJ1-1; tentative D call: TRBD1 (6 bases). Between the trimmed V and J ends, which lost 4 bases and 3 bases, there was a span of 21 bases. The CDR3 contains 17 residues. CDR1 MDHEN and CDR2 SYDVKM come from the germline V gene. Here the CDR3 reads CASSSLTGLIYDTEAFF. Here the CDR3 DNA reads TGTGCCAGCAGTTCCTTGACAGGTCTAATTTACGACACTGAAGCTTTCTTT.

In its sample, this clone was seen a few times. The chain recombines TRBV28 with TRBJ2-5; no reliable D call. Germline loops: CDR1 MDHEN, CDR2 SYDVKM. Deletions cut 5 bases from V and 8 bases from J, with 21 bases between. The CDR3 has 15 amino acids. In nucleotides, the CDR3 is TGTGCCAGCAGTCCCCCCGACGGGTCCAAGAGAACCCAGTACTTC. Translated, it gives CASSPPDGSKRTQYF.

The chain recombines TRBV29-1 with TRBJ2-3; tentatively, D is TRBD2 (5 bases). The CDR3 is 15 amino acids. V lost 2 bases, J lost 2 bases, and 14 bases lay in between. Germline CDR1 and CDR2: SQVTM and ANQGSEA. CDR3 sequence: CSVEILGAVTDTQYF. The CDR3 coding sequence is TGCAGCGTTGAAATTTTGGGAGCGGTCACAGATACGCAGTATTTT.

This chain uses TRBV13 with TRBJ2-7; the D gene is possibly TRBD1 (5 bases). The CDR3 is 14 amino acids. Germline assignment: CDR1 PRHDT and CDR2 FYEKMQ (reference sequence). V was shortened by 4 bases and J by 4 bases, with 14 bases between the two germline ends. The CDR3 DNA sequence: TGTGCCAGCAGCTCAATCAGGGATTCTTACGAGCAGTACTTC. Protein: CASSSIRDSYEQYF.

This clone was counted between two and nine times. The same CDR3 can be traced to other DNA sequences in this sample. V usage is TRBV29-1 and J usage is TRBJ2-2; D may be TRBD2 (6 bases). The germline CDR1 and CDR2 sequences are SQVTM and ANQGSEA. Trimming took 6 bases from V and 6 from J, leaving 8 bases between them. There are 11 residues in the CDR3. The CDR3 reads CSVERAGELFF. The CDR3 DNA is TGCAGCGTAGAGCGGGCCGGGGAGCTGTTTTTT.

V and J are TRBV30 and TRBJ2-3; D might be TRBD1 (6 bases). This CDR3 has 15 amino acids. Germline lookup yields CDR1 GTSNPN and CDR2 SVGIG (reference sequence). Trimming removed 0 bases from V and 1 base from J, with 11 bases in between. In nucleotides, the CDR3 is TGTGCCTGGAGTGTACTTCAGGGGCGCACAGATACGCAGTATTTT. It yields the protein CAWSVLQGRTDTQYF.

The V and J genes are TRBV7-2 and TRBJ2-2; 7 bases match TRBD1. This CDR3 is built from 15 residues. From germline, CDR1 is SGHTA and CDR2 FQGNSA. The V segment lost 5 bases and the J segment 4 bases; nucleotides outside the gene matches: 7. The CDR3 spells CASSLRGGSTGELFF. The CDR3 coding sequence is TGTGCCAGCAGCCTGAGAGGGGGCAGCACCGGGGAGCTGTTTTTT. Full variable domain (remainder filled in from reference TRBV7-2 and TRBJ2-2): GAGVSQSPSNKVTEKGKDVELRCDPISGHTALYWYRQSLGQGLEFLIYFQGNSAPDKSGLPSDRFSAERTGGSVSTLTIQRTQQEDSAVYLCASSLRGGSTGELFFGEGSRLTVL.

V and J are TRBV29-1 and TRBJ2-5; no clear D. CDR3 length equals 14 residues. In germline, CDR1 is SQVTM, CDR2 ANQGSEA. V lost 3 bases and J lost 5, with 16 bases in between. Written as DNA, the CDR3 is TGCAGCGTTGAGCCCGCCCCTTTGGGTGAGACCCAGTACTTC. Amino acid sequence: CSVEPAPLGETQYF.

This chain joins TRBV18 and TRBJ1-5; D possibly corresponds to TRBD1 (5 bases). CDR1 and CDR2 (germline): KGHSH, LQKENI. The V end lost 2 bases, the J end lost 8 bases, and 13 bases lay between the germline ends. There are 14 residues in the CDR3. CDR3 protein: CASSPSGTLEPQHF. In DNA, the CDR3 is TGTGCCAGCTCACCATCGGGGACCTTGGAGCCCCAGCATTTT.